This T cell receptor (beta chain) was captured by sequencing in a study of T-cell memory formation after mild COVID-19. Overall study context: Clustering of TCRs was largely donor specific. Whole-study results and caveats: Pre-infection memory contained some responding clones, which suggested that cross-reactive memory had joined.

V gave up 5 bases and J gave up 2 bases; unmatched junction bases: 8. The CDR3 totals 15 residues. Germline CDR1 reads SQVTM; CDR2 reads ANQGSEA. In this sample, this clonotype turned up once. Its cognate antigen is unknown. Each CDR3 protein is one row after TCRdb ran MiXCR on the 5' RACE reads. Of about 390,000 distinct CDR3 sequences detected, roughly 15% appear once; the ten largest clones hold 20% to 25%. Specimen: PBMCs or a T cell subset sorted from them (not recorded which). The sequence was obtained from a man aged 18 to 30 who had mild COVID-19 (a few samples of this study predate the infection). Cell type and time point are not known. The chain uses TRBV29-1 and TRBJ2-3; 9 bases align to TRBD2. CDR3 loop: CSVLGLAGTTDTQYF. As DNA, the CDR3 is TGCAGCGTTCTGGGGCTAGCGGGGACCACAGATACGCAGTATTTT.